The 13 T cell receptor beta chains in this list originate from one sample, sequenced in a study of T cell repertoires in cytomegalovirus infection. For these TCRs, the target antigens are not known. TCRdb re-analysed the reads in MiXCR, keeping a single row per CDR3 protein. Of roughly 500,000 distinct CDR3 sequences in the sample, 25% to 35% are singletons; the top ten hold roughly 15%. The material was cultured PBMCs, obtained from culture after CMV antigen stimulation. The receptors were sampled from a human donor in good health (CMV status not recorded). Some clones in this sample may be carry-over from other donors' samples.

The chain couples TRBV12-3 or TRBV12-4 to TRBJ1-1; possibly TRBD1 for D (6 bases). The length of the CDR3 is 17 residues. Trimming shortened V by 3 bases and J by 3 bases, and 20 bases separated the two germline ends. The CDR3 sequence is CASSFFLAGVEHTEAFF. The CDR3 DNA reads as TGTGCCAGCAGTTTTTTTTTGGCAGGGGTTGAGCACACTGAAGCTTTCTTT.

This rearrangement joins TRBV18 to TRBJ1-1; D unresolved. V dropped 5 bases and J dropped 3 bases, with 10 bases sitting between them. Germline assignment: CDR1 KGHSH and CDR2 LQKENI. The CDR3 runs 13 residues. The CDR3: CASSTTGDTEAFF. In DNA form, the CDR3 reads TGTGCCAGCTCAACCACTGGGGACACTGAAGCTTTCTTT.

The rearrangement links TRBV20-1 to TRBJ1-5; D not certain. This CDR3 has 13 residues. In germline, CDR1 is DFQATT, CDR2 SNEGSKA (reference sequence). Between the trimmed V and J ends, which lost 6 bases and 7 bases, there was a span of 16 bases. The CDR3 nucleotides are TGCAGTGCGCCACAAGACCCCGGGCAGCCCCAGCATTTT. The encoded protein is CSAPQDPGQPQHF.

This clonotype was detected a few times. This rearrangement joins TRBV12-3 or TRBV12-4 to TRBJ1-2; 8 bases are shared with TRBD1. The CDR3 sequence is 14 residues long. V lost 5 bases to trimming and J lost 8 bases; unmatched junction nucleotides: 10. The CDR3 nucleotides read TGTGCCAGCAGTCCGGGACAGGCAATAAGAGGCTACACCTTC. It translates to CASSPGQAIRGYTF.

This clonotype was found a few times. The chain recombines TRBV27 with TRBJ2-1; TRBD2 aligns across 8 bases. CDR3 length equals 18 residues. The V and J ends lost 2 bases and 0 bases, in that order; junction bases with no gene match: 9. Germline V gene data show CDR1 as MNHEY and CDR2 as SMNVEV (reference sequence). Here the CDR3 DNA reads TGTGCCAGCAGTTTACGGGCGGGAGGCCGAAGCTCCTACAATGAGCAGTTCTTC. This codes for CASSLRAGGRSSYNEQFF.

This chain joins TRBV12-3 or TRBV12-4 and TRBJ2-5; D not resolved. V lost 1 base to trimming and J lost 5 bases, with 11 bases between them. This CDR3 has 14 amino acids. DNA of the CDR3: TGTGCCAGCAGTTTAGGGCCCCTCGATGAGACCCAGTACTTC. Translating it yields CASSLGPLDETQYF.

This clonotype showed up just a few times. The chain is built from TRBV11-3 and TRBJ2-1, with D tentatively TRBD2 (5 bases). The CDR3 is 13 amino acids. V gave up 5 bases and J gave up 10 bases, with 15 bases separating them. Germline V gene sequence: CDR1 SGHNT, CDR2 YENEEA. CDR3 sequence reads: CASSPRSRGEQFF. As DNA, the CDR3 is TGTGCCAGCAGCCCACGCTCCCGCGGGGAGCAGTTCTTC.

This clonotype was recorded a few times. The rearrangement uses TRBV9 and TRBJ2-1, with TRBD2 as a possible D gene (5 bases). This CDR3 is built from 14 residues. Germline CDR1 SGDLS, CDR2 YYNGEE. Trimming cost V 0 bases and J 4 bases, with 8 bases left between them. The CDR3 sequence: CASSVGSGYNEQFF. CDR3 DNA: TGTGCCAGCAGCGTAGGATCGGGATACAATGAGCAGTTCTTC.

This rearrangement joins TRBV4-2 to TRBJ2-7, with D possibly matching TRBD2 (6 bases). The CDR3 contains 17 residues. Per germline, CDR1 LGHNA and CDR2 YNFKEQ. The V end lost 0 bases, the J end lost 6 bases, and 21 bases lay between the germline ends. CDR3 coding DNA: TGTGCCAGCAGCCAAGATCTCCCCCAGGGAGTAGCGGTCGAGCAGTACTTC. It specifies CASSQDLPQGVAVEQYF.

The chain couples TRBV6-2 or TRBV6-3 to TRBJ2-7; 7 bases align to TRBD2. The CDR3 is made up of 14 amino acids. The junction had 6 bases not matched to a gene; V was cut back by 6 bases and J by 1 base. Per the germline V gene, CDR1 is MNHEY and CDR2 is SVGEGT. The CDR3 region is CASRSSLASYEQYV. The CDR3 nucleotides are TGTGCCAGCAGGAGCTCACTAGCGTCCTACGAGCAGTACGTC.

This chain connects TRBV19 to TRBJ1-5, with 10 bases aligning to TRBD1. Germline trimming cut 6 bases from V and 16 bases from J; bases unmatched to any gene: 6. This CDR3 region has 11 residues. From germline, CDR1 is LNHDA and CDR2 SQIVND (reference sequence). Here the CDR3 reads CASRSGTGEHF. CDR3 in DNA: TGTGCCAGTAGATCCGGGACAGGGGAACATTTT.

This clonotype was seen a handful of times. The chain carries TRBV12-3 or TRBV12-4 and TRBJ1-5; possibly TRBD1 for D (6 bases). V was trimmed by 5 bases and J by 1 base, leaving 21 bases between them. This CDR3 has 18 residues. CDR3 residues: CASSPGTGTLGSNQPQHF. The CDR3 DNA sequence: TGTGCCAGCAGTCCCGGGACCGGGACACTAGGGAGCAATCAGCCCCAGCATTTT.

The V call is TRBV6-5, the J call TRBJ1-6; D remains ambiguous. Germline-derived CDR1 and CDR2 are MNHEY and SVGAGI. The CDR3 has 18 amino acids. V was cut by 2 bases and J by 0 bases, with 14 bases left in between. The CDR3 DNA follows: TGTGCCAGCAGTTACGTTGCGGGAAAGAGCTCCTATAATTCACCCCTCCACTTT. As protein: CASSYVAGKSSYNSPLHF.